One and the same sample provided the 9 T cell receptor beta chains below, sequenced in a study of shared clonotypes between healthy human individuals (dated by TCRdb to the early 2020s). The library was made by the immunoSEQ multiplex PCR assay. This immuneACCESS table, as held by TCRdb, lists in-frame sequences with V and J called but not all clones. Of the missing ones, under half trace to an unresolved V gene in checked studies; the others have no known cause. This sample has 1.5 million to 1.9 million clones in its table, and 95% to 99% of those were observed once. 0.4% to 0.55% of the sample is held by the ten biggest clonotypes. The sequenced sample consisted of naive CD4+ T cells sorted from blood. The cell subset or site tag for this specimen amounts to: CD45RA+ positively selected. These TCRs come from a young man in good health.

This clone was detected only once. V is TRBV7-6 and J is TRBJ2-3; 13 nucleotides agree with TRBD2. Germline CDR1 reads SGHVS; CDR2 reads FNYEAQ. There are 17 residues in the CDR3. V dropped 5 bases and J dropped 3; count of bases not matched to a gene: 8. This CDR3 is CASSPGLAGVRTDTQYF. CDR3 coding DNA: TGTGCCAGCAGCCCCGGACTAGCGGGAGTCAGGACAGATACGCAGTATTTT.

The chain has TRBV2 and TRBJ1-3; D uncertain. With 8 bases removed from V and 6 bases from J, the gap between germline ends came to 14 bases. CDR1 SNHLY and CDR2 FYNNEI come from the germline V gene. This CDR3 comprises 13 residues. The CDR3, as DNA: TGTGCCAGCGGACGGGAAATGGAAAACACCATATATTTT. This codes for CASGREMENTIYF.

The rearrangement links TRBV10-3 to TRBJ2-4, with 14 positions matching TRBD2. The ends lost 10 bases at V and 11 bases at J; junction bases unmatched: 19. The CDR3 has 17 residues. The germline gives CDR1 ENHRY, CDR2 SYGVKD. CDR3 loop: CASLNPRLAGGRGVQYF. The CDR3 region has the DNA TGTGCCAGCTTAAATCCACGACTAGCGGGAGGGAGAGGAGTTCAGTACTTC.

The V call is TRBV7-2, the J call TRBJ2-7; D is perhaps TRBD1 or TRBD2 (6 bases each). Trimming left V 4 bases short and J 3 bases short, with 16 bases between. CDR1 SGHTA and CDR2 FQGNSA come from the germline V gene. CDR3 size: 15 residues. The CDR3 here is CASSSSTGGHYEQYF. In DNA, the CDR3 is TGTGCCAGCAGCTCCAGCACCGGGGGCCACTACGAGCAGTACTTC. Filled out from reference TRBV7-2 and TRBJ2-7, the complete variable domain reads GAGVSQSPSNKVTEKGKDVELRCDPISGHTALYWYRQSLGQGLEFLIYFQGNSAPDKSGLPSDRFSAERTGGSVSTLTIQRTQQEDSAVYLCASSSSTGGHYEQYFGPGTRLTVT.

The chain couples TRBV7-6 to TRBJ2-3; D may be TRBD1 (5 bases). Trimming stripped 2 bases from V and 2 bases from J, with 11 bases between. The CDR3 spans 15 residues. The germline V gene encodes CDR1 SGHVS and CDR2 FNYEAQ. CDR3 in amino acids: CASSLRTIITDTQYF. CDR3 in DNA: TGTGCCAGCAGCTTACGGACAATTATCACAGATACGCAGTATTTT.

This chain uses TRBV7-2 with TRBJ1-4; the D is unclear. Germline-derived CDR1 and CDR2 are SGHTA and FQGNSA. The V end was cut by 1 base, the J end by 7 bases, with 16 bases between. The CDR3 has 16 amino acids. CDR3: CASSLGLWGVGEKLFF. As DNA, the CDR3 is TGTGCCAGCAGCTTAGGACTGTGGGGAGTCGGTGAAAAACTGTTTTTT.

DNA for the CDR3: TGCGCCAGCAGCTTGTATACCCTGATCGGGGGTCCCTCCTACGAGCAGTACTTC. Translating it yields CASSLYTLIGGPSYEQYF. V gene TRBV5-1 combines with J gene TRBJ2-7; tentative D call: TRBD2 (6 bases). Germline V gene data show CDR1 as SGHRS and CDR2 as YFSETQ. V was clipped by 1 base and J by 0 bases, with 20 bases between them. The CDR3 has 18 residues.

The V call is TRBV6-5, the J call TRBJ2-1, with 9 bases lining up with TRBD1. V gave up 6 bases and J gave up 3 bases; unmatched junction bases: 3. Germline CDR1 reads MNHEY; CDR2 reads SVGAGI. This CDR3 has 14 amino acids. CDR3 DNA: TGTGCCAGCAGCCGGGACAGGGTCTACAATGAGCAGTTCTTC. This translates into CASSRDRVYNEQFF.

The chain couples TRBV5-1 to TRBJ2-1, with D possibly TRBD1 on 6 matching bases. V was trimmed by 6 bases and J by 5 bases, leaving 21 bases between them. The CDR3 consists of 16 residues. Germline-derived CDR1 and CDR2 are SGHRS and YFSETQ. In nucleotides, the CDR3 is TGCGCCAGCAACGCAGGTGGGACAACCTCGGACAATGAGCAGTTCTTC. Amino acids: CASNAGGTTSDNEQFF.